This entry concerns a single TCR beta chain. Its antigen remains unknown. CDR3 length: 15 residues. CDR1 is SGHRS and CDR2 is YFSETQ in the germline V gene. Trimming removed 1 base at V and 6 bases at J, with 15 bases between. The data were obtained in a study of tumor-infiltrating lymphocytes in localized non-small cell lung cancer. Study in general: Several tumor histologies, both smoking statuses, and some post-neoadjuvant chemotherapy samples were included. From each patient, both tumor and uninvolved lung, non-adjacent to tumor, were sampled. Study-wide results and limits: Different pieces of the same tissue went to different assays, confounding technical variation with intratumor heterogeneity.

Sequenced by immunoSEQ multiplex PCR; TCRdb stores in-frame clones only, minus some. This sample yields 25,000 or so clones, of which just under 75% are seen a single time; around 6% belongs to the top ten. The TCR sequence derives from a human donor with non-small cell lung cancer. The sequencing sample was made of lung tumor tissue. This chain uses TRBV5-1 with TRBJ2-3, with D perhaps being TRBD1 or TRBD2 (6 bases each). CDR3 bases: TGCGCCAGCAGCTTGTCGTGGGGGGCCGTCGATACGCAGTATTTT. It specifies CASSLSWGAVDTQYF.